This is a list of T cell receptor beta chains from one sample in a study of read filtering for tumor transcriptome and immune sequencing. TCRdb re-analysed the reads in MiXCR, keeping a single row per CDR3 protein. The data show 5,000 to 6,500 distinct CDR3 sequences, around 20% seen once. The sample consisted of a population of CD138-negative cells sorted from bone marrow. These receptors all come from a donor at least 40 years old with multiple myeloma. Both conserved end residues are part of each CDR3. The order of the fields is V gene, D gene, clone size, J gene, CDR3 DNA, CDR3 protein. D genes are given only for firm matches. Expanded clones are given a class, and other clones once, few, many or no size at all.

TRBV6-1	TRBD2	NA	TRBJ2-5	TGTGCCAGCAGTGAGGCGCCTAGCGGGACTCAAGAGACCCAGTACTTC	CASSEAPSGTQETQYF
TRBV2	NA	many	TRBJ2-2	TGTGCCAGCAGAGAACTGAAGAAAACCGGGGAGCTGTTTTTT	CASRELKKTGELFF
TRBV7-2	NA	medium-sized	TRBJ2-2	TGTGCCAGCAGCGCATGGAGGGCGAACACCGGGGAGCTGTTTTTT	CASSAWRANTGELFF
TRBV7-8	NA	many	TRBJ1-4	TGTGCCAGCAGCTTAAACGAAAAACTGTTTTTT	CASSLNEKLFF
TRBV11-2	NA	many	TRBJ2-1	TGTGCCAGCAGCTTACGTGTAGTGGCGAGGTACAATGAGCAGTTCTTC	CASSLRVVARYNEQFF
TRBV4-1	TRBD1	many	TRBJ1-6	TGCGCCAGCAGCCAAGGGACAGGAAATTCACCCCTCCACTTT	CASSQGTGNSPLHF
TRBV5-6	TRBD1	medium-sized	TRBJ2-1	TGTGCCAGCAGCTTGTCCGTGACAGGGAACTCCTACAATGAGCAGTTCTTC	CASSLSVTGNSYNEQFF
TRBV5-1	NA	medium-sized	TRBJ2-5	TGCGCCAGCAGCTTAGGCGTGGGGCAGAGCTCCCAAGAGACCCAGTACTTC	CASSLGVGQSSQETQYF
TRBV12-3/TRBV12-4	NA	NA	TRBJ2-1	TGTGCCAGCAGCTCAGGGGGAGGTGAGCGGTTCTTC	CASSSGGGERFF
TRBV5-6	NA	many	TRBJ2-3	TGTGCCAGCAGCTTCGGGCAGGCCACAGATACGCAGTATTTT	CASSFGQATDTQYF
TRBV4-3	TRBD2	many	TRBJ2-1	TGCGCCAGCGGCCAAGTCGGGGGGAGTCTGAGGGATGAGCAGTTCTTC	CASGQVGGSLRDEQFF
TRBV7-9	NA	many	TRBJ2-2	TGTGCCAGCAGCTCAATAGGGGAGCTGTTTTTT	CASSSIGELFF
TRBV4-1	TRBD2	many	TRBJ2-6	TGCGCCAGCAGCCGCGGGGGACTCGCTGGGGCCAACGTCCTGACTTTC	CASSRGGLAGANVLTF
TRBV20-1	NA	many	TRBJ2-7	TGCAGTGCTGGGAGAGTCGAGCAGCACTTC	CSAGRVEQHF
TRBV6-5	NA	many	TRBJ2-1	TGTGCCAGCAGTTATTCCTATGACAATGAGCAGTTCTTC	CASSYSYDNEQFF
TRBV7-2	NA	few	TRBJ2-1	TGTGCCAGCAGCTTAGTGAGGGCCTACAATGAGCAGTTCTTC	CASSLVRAYNEQFF
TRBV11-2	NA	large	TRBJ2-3	TGTGCCAGCAGCTTAGTCCGGGGAGATACGCAGTATTTT	CASSLVRGDTQYF